The T cell receptor beta chain described here comes from a study of T cells in Graves' hyperthyroidism and ophthalmopathy. It was RNA transcripts that yielded the amplified TCR beta CDR3 regions. The HTBI primer set served for first-round RT-PCR of the TCR CDR3. MiXCR, run by TCRdb on the multiplex PCR reads, gives a single entry per CDR3 protein. This table has roughly 500,000 distinct CDR3 sequences, 46% appearing once. This clonotype appeared a single time. Germline CDR1 SEHNR, CDR2 FQNEAQ (reference sequence). The V end was cut by 3 bases, the J end by 4 bases, with 10 bases between. The CDR3 length is 14 residues.

The genes are TRBV7-9 and TRBJ2-1; D possibly corresponds to TRBD1 (5 bases). The sample consisted of peripheral blood or thyroid tissue (not recorded which). The clonotype was recovered from an adult woman with Graves' disease, either hyperthyroidism or ophthalmopathy (not recorded which). CDR3 residues: CASSLVTAYNEQFF. The CDR3 region has the DNA TGTGCCAGCAGCTTGGTGACAGCATACAATGAGCAGTTCTTC.